This T cell receptor beta chain was identified during a study of CD8+ T cells in alopecia areata (dated by TCRdb to between 2018 and 2020). Concerning the study at large: To study T cell clonal expansion in alopecia areata, the researchers applied high-throughput TCRbeta sequencing to both the C3H/HeJ mouse model and human patients. Scalp clonality was compared across normal scalp (n=4), patchy alopecia areata scalp (n=8), and alopecia totalis/universalis scalp (n=8). RNA came from the PAXgene miRNA kit for fixed scalp, the miRNeasy kit for PBMCs, and the RNeasy kit for mouse skin. On the human side, TCRbeta sequencing was run on scalp tissue and on sorted CD4+ and CD8+ peripheral blood T cells from healthy controls and from alopecia areata patients with either patchy or totalis/universalis disease. immunoSEQ multiplex PCR using 35 Vbeta forward primers and 13 Jbeta reverse primers was used to amplify TCRbeta CDR3 regions. Broad study findings and their caveats: TCR sequences shared between patients were less clear than in mice, possibly partly because of HLA diversity in the patient population. Resident alphabeta T cells in normal human skin are also sequenced, complicating scalp TCR repertoire analysis, unlike mouse skin dominated by gammadelta T cells. Higher clonality and more expanded CD8+ clones were observed in lesional scalp than in normal scalp, particularly in alopecia totalis/universalis, a finding suggestive of antigenic drive.

PBMCs were separated by density centrifugation and stained for CD3, CD4 and CD8, after which CD4+ and CD8+ T cells were sorted on a FACSAria. Unaffected controls provided scalp biopsies and blood samples. Libraries were built with the immunoSEQ multiplex PCR assay. RNA was extracted from all samples and reverse transcribed into cDNA, which served as template for TCR sequencing. SuperScript III was used to make first-strand cDNA, primed with a 2:1 mix of oligo-dT and random hexamers. A synthetic immune receptor repertoire was used to assess amplification bias, and residual bias was removed computationally. The authors' analysis ran thus. Raw reads were preprocessed to remove errors, and CDR3 was defined by IMGT conventions from the conserved cysteine to phenylalanine. To get clonality, Shannon entropy was normalized by log2 of the number of productive unique TCRs and the result was subtracted from 1. Scalp TCRbeta sequences were cross-referenced with sorted blood CD4 and CD8 repertoires so that the CD4 or CD8 identity of scalp clones could be inferred. This immuneACCESS table, as held by TCRdb, lists in-frame sequences with V and J called but not all clones. Of the missing ones, under half trace to an unresolved V gene in checked studies; the others have no known cause. V and J calls and clone size are those listed in that table; D and trimming were worked out from the DNA. This sample holds 150,000 to 200,000 clones; approximately 60% were observed only once. The ten largest account for approximately 4.3% of the sample.

On this clone itself: The target of this receptor is not known. Nothing much larger sits one base from this clone, and base qualities are not available.

Its CDR3 holds 15 amino acids, cysteine through phenylalanine. The only DNA kept is the CDR3, 45 bases in frame from the first base. Trimming leaves V shorter by 5 bases and J shorter by 1 base, with the junction holding 7 bases beyond the gene matches. The germline V gene (reference sequence) gives CDR1 as MNHEY and CDR2 as SMNVEV. Sequencing input: CD4+ T cells sorted from blood. The TCR sequence derives from a human donor in good health. The chain couples TRBV27 to TRBJ1-2; TRBD1 aligns with 7 central bases. The CDR3 region has the sequence CASSRTGVNNYGYTF. The DNA reads as follows: TGTGCCAGCAGTCGAACAGGGGTTAATAACTATGGCTACACCTTC.